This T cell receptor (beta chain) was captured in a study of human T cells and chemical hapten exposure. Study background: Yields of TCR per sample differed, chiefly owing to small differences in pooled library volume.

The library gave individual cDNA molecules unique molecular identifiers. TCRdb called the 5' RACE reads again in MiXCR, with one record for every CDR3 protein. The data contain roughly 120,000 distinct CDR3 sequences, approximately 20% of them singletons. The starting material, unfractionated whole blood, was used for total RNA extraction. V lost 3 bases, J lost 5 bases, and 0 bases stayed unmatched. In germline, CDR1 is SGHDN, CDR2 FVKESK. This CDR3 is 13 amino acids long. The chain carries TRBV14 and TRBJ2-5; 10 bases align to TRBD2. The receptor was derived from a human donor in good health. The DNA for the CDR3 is TGTGCCAGCAGCCATAGCGGGGGGGAGACCCAGTACTTC. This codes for CASSHSGGETQYF.